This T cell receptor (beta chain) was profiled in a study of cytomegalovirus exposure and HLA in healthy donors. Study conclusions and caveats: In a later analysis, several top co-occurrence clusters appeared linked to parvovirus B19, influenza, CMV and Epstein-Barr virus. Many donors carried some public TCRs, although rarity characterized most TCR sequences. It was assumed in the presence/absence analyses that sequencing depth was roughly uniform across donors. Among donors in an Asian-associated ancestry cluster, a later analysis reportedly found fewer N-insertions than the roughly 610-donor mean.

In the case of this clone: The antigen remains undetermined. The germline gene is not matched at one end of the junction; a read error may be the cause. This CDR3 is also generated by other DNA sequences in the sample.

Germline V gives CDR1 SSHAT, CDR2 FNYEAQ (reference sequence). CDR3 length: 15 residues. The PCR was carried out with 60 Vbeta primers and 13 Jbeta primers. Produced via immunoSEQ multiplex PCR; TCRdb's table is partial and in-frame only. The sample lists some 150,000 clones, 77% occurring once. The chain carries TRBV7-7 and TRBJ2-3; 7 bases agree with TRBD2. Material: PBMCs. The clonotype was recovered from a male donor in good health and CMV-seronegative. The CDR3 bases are TGTGCTAGCAGCTCGAGACTAGCTAGCACAGATACGCAGTATTTT. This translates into CASSSRLASTDTQYF.